Below are 14 T cell receptor beta chains sequenced from a single sample in a study of shared clonotypes between healthy human individuals. Produced via immunoSEQ multiplex PCR; TCRdb's table is partial and in-frame only. This table has around 1,000,000 clones, around three quarters appearing once. Sequencing input: memory CD4+ T cells from PBMCs. The sample's subset: CD45RA-negative fraction. These TCRs come from a man aged 18 to 29 in good health. Some clones in this sample may be carry-over from other donors' samples.

The chain carries TRBV7-9 and TRBJ2-1, with 10 nucleotides matching TRBD2. CDR3 size: 19 residues. Germline trimming cut 4 bases from V and 6 bases from J; bases unmatched to any gene: 18. Germline CDR1 reads SEHNR; CDR2 reads FQNEAQ (reference sequence). CDR3 sequence reads: CASSSPKRSVAGGINEQFF. DNA for the CDR3: TGTGCCAGCAGCTCTCCTAAAAGGTCCGTAGCGGGAGGTATCAATGAGCAGTTCTTC.

The chain recombines TRBV30 with TRBJ1-5; D unresolved. The CDR3 spans 15 residues. The germline V gene encodes CDR1 GTSNPN and CDR2 SVGIG (reference sequence). V was shortened by 0 bases and J by 0 bases, with 9 bases between the two germline ends. The CDR3 nucleotides read TGTGCCTGGAGTGTGGCTGCTTATAGCAATCAGCCCCAGCATTTT. Its protein product is CAWSVAAYSNQPQHF.

The CDR3 is CASSYLGGDTQYF. The CDR3 coding sequence is TGTGCCAGCAGTTACCTGGGAGGCGATACGCAGTATTTT. The chain joins TRBV6-6 to TRBJ2-3; D is perhaps TRBD2 (6 bases). From germline, CDR1 is MNHNY and CDR2 SVGAGI (reference sequence). V was pared by 2 bases and J by 6 bases, with 9 bases between. CDR3 length: 13 residues.

On this clone itself: Other nucleotide sequences in the sample specify the same CDR3. This sequence joins TRBV6-6 and TRBJ1-2, with a possible D match to TRBD1 (5 bases). Germline V gene sequence: CDR1 MNHNY, CDR2 SVGAGI (reference sequence). The CDR3 is made up of 14 amino acids. V was trimmed by 2 bases and J by 0 bases, leaving 7 bases between them. In DNA, the CDR3 is TGTGCCAGCAGTTACGGGGGGACTAACTATGGCTACACCTTC. Translated, it gives CASSYGGTNYGYTF.

This clone was picked up many times. The V and J genes are TRBV4-3 and TRBJ1-1; TRBD1 matches at 9 bases. The V segment lost 1 base and the J segment 1 base; nucleotides outside the gene matches: 1. This CDR3 is 15 amino acids long. CDR1 is LGHNA and CDR2 is YSLEER in the germline V gene. CDR3 nucleotides: TGCGCCAGCAGCCAAGCGACAGGGGGGAACACTGAAGCTTTCTTT. This gives the protein CASSQATGGNTEAFF.

The chain joins TRBV7-9 to TRBJ2-3, with D tentatively TRBD1 (6 bases). The CDR3 consists of 13 residues. CDR1 is SEHNR, CDR2 FQNEAQ, per germline (reference sequence). Trimming shortened V by 6 bases and J by 2 bases, and 9 bases separated the two germline ends. The CDR3 reads CASSRQATDTQYF. Written as DNA, the CDR3 is TGTGCCAGCAGTCGACAGGCCACAGATACGCAGTATTTT.

This rearrangement joins TRBV28 to TRBJ2-1; the match to TRBD1 covers 9 bases. Germline CDR1 and CDR2: MDHEN and SYDVKM. J gave up 3 bases and V 10 bases, and 10 bases lay outside the gene matches. The CDR3 contains 15 residues. This CDR3 is CATVGQGRFYNEQFF. Written as DNA, the CDR3 is TGTGCCACCGTTGGACAGGGGCGCTTCTACAATGAGCAGTTCTTC. Full variable domain (remainder filled in from reference TRBV28 and TRBJ2-1): DVKVTQSSRYLVKRTGEKVFLECVQDMDHENMFWYRQDPGLGLRLIYFSYDVKMKEKGDIPEGYSVSREKKERFSLILESASTNQTSMYLCATVGQGRFYNEQFFGPGTRLTVL.

The rearrangement links TRBV4-2 to TRBJ2-3; 8 bases are a match to TRBD2. J was trimmed by 2 bases and V by 3 bases; bases with no gene match: 13. The CDR3 runs to 18 residues. Germline loops: CDR1 LGHNA, CDR2 YNFKEQ. The CDR3 reads CASSQGIATGGLTDTQYF. The CDR3 bases are TGTGCCAGCAGCCAGGGGATAGCTACGGGAGGGCTCACAGATACGCAGTATTTT.

On this clone: A read error is likely, as this CDR3 ends without the conserved phenylalanine or tryptophan. V and J are TRBV2 and TRBJ1-1, with 9 bases identical to TRBD1. Germline CDR1 and CDR2: SNHLY and FYNNEI. The ends lost 0 bases at V and 11 bases at J; junction bases unmatched: 10. The CDR3 totals 15 residues. Here the CDR3 reads CASSEADRGNFEAFL. The DNA for the CDR3 is TGTGCCAGCAGTGAAGCGGACAGGGGCAACTTTGAGGCTTTCCTT.

The CDR3 bases are TGTGCCAGCTCACCATCCAGGGGGGTCCACAATGAGCAGTTCTTC. Translating gives CASSPSRGVHNEQFF. The rearrangement joins TRBV18 to TRBJ2-1; maybe TRBD1 (7 bases). Deletions cut 2 bases from V and 5 bases from J, with 13 bases between. CDR3 length: 15 residues. The germline gives CDR1 KGHSH, CDR2 LQKENI.

The chain joins TRBV29-1 to TRBJ2-7; a weak D match, TRBD1 (5 bases). The CDR3 sequence is 12 residues long. Trimming removed 4 bases at V and 6 bases at J, with 13 bases between. Germline-derived CDR1 and CDR2 are SQVTM and ANQGSEA. CDR3 residues: CSVADSTFEQYF. In DNA form, the CDR3 reads TGCAGCGTTGCCGACAGTACCTTCGAGCAGTACTTC.

The J gene is TRBJ2-1, the V gene TRBV7-6; 12 bases line up with TRBD1. CDR1 SGHVS and CDR2 FNYEAQ come from the germline V gene. Unmatched junction bases numbered 8, after V lost 4 bases and J lost 4 bases. CDR3 length: 17 amino acids. DNA for the CDR3: TGTGCCAGCAGCTCTCACCCGGGACAGGGGGCATACAATGAGCAGTTCTTC. This codes for CASSSHPGQGAYNEQFF. The full variable domain, its missing parts supplied by reference TRBV7-6 and TRBJ2-1, is GAGVSQSPRYKVTKRGQDVALRCDPISGHVSLYWYRQALGQGPEFLTYFNYEAQQDKSGLPNDRFSAERPEGSISTLTIQRTEQRDSAMYRCASSSHPGQGAYNEQFFGPGTRLTVL.

The V gene is TRBV25-1, the J gene TRBJ1-5; D unclear. V was clipped by 5 bases and J by 4 bases, with 6 bases between them. Germline V gene data show CDR1 as MGHDK and CDR2 as SYGVNS. CDR3 length: 12 residues. CDR3 in amino acids: CASSPPNQPQHF. The CDR3 region has the DNA TGTGCCAGCAGTCCCCCTAATCAGCCCCAGCATTTT. Using reference TRBV25-1 and TRBJ1-5 for the parts outside the CDR3, the full variable domain is EADIYQTPRYLVIGTGKKITLECSQTMGHDKMYWYQQDPGMELHLIHYSYGVNSTEKGDLSSESTVSRIRTEHFPLTLESARPSHTSQYLCASSPPNQPQHFGDGTRLSIL.

This sequence joins TRBV19 and TRBJ2-5, with D possibly being TRBD1 (6 bases). This CDR3 comprises 14 residues. Trimming stripped 4 bases from V and 1 base from J, with 10 bases between. From germline, CDR1 is LNHDA and CDR2 SQIVND (reference sequence). The CDR3 loop is CASSTGQPQETQYF. The CDR3 nucleotides read TGTGCCAGTAGTACCGGACAGCCCCAAGAGACCCAGTACTTC.